This TCR beta chain was retrieved from a study of response to subunit inactivated influenza vaccine (dated 2018 in TCRdb). Broadly, across the study: Deep quantitative T cell receptor repertoire profiling was used in the study to track responses to a trivalent subunit inactivated influenza vaccine.

In this sample, this clonotype turned up many times. Its antigen target is currently unknown. The sample holds no much larger clone one base away, and base qualities are not on file. Libraries came from RT-PCR. Instrument used: Illumina HiSeq 2500. TCRdb itself trimmed the public reads at Q25 with fastp, ran MiXCR and retained productive beta chains. Rows matching on CDR3 protein sequence are summarized as one entry with the most common DNA and genes. Here the sample has over 650,000 distinct CDR3 sequences; approximately 17% occur a single time. About a tenth of the sample is in the top ten clones. The V end loses 1 base and the J end loses 9 bases, and a stretch of 13 bases separates them. Taken from cysteine to phenylalanine, the CDR3 has 14 residues. Only CDR3 DNA remains: 42 bases, in frame from the first base. Overall results and qualifications from the work: It was suggested by the authors that each seasonal influenza vaccination may recruit only a limited number of new T cells.

The chain employs TRBV12-3 or TRBV12-4 and TRBJ1-5, with no D gene named confidently. The material sequenced was PBMCs from blood, taken 5 to 6 days after vaccination. The receptor comes from a man aged 45-65 years who received an inactivated influenza vaccine. Donor details come from another sample of the same person, matched by shared clones. Here the CDR3 is given as CASSLDNLVGPQHF. The DNA sequence follows: TGTGCCAGCAGTTTAGACAATTTAGTGGGGCCCCAGCATTTT.